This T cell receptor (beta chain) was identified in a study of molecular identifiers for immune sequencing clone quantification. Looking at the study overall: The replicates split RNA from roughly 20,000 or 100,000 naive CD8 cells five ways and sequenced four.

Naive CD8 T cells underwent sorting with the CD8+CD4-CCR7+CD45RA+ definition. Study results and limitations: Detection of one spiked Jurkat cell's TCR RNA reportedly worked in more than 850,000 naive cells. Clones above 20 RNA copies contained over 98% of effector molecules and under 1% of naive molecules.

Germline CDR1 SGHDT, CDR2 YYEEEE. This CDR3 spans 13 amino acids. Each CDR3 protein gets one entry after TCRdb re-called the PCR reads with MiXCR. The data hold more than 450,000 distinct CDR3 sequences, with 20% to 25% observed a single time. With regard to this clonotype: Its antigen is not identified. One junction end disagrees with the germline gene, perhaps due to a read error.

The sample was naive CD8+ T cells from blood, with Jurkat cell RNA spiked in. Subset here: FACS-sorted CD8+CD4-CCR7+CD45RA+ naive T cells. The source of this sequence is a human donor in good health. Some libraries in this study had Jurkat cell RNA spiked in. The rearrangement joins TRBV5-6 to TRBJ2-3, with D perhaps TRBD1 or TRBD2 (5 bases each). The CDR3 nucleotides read TGTGCCGGCAGCTGGGGGACCACAGATACGCAGTATTTT. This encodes CAGSWGTTDTQYF.